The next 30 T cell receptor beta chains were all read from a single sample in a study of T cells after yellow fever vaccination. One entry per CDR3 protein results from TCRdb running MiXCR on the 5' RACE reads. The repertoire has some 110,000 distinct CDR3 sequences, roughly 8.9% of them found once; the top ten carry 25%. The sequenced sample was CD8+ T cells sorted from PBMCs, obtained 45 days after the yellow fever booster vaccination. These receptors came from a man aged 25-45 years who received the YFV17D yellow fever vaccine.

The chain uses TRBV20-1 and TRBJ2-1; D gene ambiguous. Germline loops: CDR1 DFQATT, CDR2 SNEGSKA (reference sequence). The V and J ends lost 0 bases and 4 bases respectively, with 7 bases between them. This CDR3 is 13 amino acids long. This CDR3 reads CSAREANYNEQFF. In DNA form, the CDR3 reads TGCAGTGCTAGAGAGGCTAATTACAATGAGCAGTTCTTC.

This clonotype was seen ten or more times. CDR3 nucleotide sequence: TGCGCCAGCGTTCCAGGGGATCTACCCCAAGAGACCCAGTACTTC. Encoded protein: CASVPGDLPQETQYF. The V call is TRBV5-1, the J call TRBJ2-5; perhaps TRBD1 as D (6 bases). The CDR3 covers 15 residues. CDR1 and CDR2 (germline): SGHRS, YFSETQ. The V and J ends lost 7 bases and 1 base respectively, with 17 bases between them.

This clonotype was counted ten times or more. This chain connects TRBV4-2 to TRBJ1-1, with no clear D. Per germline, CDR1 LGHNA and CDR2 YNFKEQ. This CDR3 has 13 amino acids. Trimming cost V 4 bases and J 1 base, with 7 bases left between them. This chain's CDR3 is CASSLPGNTEAFF. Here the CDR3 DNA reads TGTGCCAGCAGCCTCCCGGGGAACACTGAAGCTTTCTTT.

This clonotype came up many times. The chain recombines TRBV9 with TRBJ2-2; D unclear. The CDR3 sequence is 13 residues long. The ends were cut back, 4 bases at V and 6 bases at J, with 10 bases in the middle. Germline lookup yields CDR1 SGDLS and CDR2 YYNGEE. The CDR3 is CASSPSRSGELFF. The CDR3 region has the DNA TGTGCCAGCAGCCCGTCGCGGTCCGGGGAGCTGTTTTTT.

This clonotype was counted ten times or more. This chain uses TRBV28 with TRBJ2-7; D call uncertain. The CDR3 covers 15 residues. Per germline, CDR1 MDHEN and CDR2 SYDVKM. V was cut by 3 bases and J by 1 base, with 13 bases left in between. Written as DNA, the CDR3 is TGTGCCAGCAGTTTCAACAGCTTATATTCCTACGAGCAGTACTTC. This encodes CASSFNSLYSYEQYF.

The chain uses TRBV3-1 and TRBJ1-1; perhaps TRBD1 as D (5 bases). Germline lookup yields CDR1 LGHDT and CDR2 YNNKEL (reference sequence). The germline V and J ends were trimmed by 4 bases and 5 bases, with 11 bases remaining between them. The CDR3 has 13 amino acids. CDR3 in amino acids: CASSLSSGTEAFF. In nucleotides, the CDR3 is TGTGCCAGCAGCCTATCATCAGGGACTGAAGCTTTCTTT.

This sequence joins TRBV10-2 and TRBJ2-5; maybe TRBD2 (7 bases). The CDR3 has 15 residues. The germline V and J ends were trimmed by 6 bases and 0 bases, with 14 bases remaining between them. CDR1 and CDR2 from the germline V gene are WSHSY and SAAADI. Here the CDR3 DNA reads TGCGCCAGCAGCCCCGAGGGGGGGGACCAAGAGACCCAGTACTTC. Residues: CASSPEGGDQETQYF.

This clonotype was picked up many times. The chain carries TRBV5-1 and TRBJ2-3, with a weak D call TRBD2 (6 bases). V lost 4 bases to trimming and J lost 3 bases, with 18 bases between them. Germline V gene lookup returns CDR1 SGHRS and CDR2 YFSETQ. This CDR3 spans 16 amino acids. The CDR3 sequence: CASSQGASDRTDTQYF. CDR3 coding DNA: TGCGCCAGCAGCCAAGGGGCTAGCGATAGAACAGATACGCAGTATTTT.

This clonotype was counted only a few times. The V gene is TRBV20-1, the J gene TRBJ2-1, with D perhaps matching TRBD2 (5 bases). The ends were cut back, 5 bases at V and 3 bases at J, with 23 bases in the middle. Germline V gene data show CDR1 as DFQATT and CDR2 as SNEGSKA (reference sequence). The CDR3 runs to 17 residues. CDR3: CSARTPKASRYYNEQFF. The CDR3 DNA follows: TGCAGTGCTCGGACCCCAAAAGCTAGCAGATACTACAATGAGCAGTTCTTC.

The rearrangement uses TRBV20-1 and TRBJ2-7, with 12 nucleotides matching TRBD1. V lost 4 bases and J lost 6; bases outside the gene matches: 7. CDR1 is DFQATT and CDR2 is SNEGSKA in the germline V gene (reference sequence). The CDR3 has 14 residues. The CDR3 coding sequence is TGCAGTGCTAACCTCCGGGACAGGGGGCTCGAGCAGTACTTC. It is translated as CSANLRDRGLEQYF.

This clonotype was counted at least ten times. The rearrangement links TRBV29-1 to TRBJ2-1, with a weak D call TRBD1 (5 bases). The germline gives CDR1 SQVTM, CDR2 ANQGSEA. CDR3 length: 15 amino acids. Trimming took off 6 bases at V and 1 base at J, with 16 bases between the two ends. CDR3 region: CSVRRGTYSYNEQFF. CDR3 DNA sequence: TGCAGCGTGAGAAGGGGAACATATTCCTACAATGAGCAGTTCTTC.

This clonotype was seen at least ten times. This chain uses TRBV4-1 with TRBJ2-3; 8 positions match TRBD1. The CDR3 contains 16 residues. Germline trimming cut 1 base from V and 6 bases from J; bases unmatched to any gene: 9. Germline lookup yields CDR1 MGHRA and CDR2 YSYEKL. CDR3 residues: CASSQVGQGLGDTQYF. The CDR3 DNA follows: TGCGCCAGCAGCCAAGTCGGACAGGGTCTAGGCGATACGCAGTATTTT.

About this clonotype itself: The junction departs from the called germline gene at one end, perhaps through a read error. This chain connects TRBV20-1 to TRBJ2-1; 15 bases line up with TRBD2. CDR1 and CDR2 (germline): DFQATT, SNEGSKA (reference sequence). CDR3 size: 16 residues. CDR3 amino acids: CCATGTSGRSYNEQFF. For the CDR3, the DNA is TGCTGTGCTACTGGGACTAGCGGGAGGAGCTACAATGAGCAGTTCTTC.

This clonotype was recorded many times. Here the CDR3 DNA reads TGCGCCAGCAGCTCCGAAGCGGGACAGGGCACAGATACGCAGTATTTT. It codes for CASSSEAGQGTDTQYF. The J gene is TRBJ2-3, the V gene TRBV5-1; D is perhaps TRBD1 (8 bases). The V gene lost 3 bases and the J gene lost 1 base, with 15 bases spanning the gap. CDR3 size: 16 residues. In germline, CDR1 is SGHRS, CDR2 YFSETQ.

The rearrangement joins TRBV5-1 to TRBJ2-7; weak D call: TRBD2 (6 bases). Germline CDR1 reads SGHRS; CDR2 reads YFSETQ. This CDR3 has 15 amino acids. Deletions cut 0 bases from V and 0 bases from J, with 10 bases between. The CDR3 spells CASSLGSGNSYEQYF. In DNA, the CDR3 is TGCGCCAGCAGCTTGGGTAGCGGCAACTCCTACGAGCAGTACTTC.

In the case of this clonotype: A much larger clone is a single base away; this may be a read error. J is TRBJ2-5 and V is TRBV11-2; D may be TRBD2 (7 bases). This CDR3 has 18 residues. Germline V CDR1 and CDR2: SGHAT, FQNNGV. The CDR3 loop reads CACSPTDRLAGVEETQYF. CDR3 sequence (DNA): TGTGCCTGCAGCCCAACTGACAGGCTGGCGGGAGTAGAAGAGACCCAGTACTTC.

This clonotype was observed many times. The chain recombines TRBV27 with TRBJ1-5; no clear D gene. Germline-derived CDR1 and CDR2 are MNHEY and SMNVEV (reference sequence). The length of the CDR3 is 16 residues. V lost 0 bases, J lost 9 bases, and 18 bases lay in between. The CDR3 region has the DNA TGTGCCAGCAGTTTATCCTCCCAGGCTACCGTAGGGCCCCAGCATTTT. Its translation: CASSLSSQATVGPQHF.

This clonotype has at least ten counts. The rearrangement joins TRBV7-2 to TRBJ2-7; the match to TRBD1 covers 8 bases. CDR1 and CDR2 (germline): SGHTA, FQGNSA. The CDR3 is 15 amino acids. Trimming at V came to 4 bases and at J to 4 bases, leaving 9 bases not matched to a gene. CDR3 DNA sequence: TGTGCCAGCAGCTACGTCGGGCAGGGGGCGTACGAGCAGTACTTC. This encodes CASSYVGQGAYEQYF.

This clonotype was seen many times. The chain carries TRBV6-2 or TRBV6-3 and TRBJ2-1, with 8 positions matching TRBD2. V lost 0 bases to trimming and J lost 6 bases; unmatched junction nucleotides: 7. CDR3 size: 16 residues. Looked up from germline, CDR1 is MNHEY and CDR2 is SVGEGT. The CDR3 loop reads CASSYSRERGINEQFF. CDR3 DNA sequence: TGTGCCAGCAGTTACTCCAGAGAGCGGGGGATCAATGAGCAGTTCTTC.

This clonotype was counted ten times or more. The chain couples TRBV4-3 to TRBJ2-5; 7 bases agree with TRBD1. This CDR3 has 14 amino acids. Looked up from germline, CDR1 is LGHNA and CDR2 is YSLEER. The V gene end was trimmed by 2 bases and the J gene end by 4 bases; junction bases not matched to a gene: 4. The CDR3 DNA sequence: TGCGCCAGCAGCCAACTATACAGGGGAGAGACCCAGTACTTC. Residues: CASSQLYRGETQYF.

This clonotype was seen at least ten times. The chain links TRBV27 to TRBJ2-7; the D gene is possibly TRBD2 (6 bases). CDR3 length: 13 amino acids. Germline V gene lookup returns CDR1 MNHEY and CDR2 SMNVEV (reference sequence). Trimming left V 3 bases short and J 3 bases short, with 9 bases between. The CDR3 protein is CASSFGLFYEQYF. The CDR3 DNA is TGTGCCAGCAGTTTTGGACTATTCTACGAGCAGTACTTC.

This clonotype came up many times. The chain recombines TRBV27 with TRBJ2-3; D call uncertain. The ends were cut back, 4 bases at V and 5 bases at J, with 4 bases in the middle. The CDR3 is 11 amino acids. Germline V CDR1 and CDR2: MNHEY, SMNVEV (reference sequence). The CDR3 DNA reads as TGTGCCAGCAGTTCCGTAGATACGCAGTATTTT. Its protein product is CASSSVDTQYF.

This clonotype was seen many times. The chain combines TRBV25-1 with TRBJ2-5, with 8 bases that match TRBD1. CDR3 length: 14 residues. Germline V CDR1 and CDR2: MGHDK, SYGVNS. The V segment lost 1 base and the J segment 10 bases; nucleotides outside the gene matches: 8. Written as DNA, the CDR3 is TGTGCCAGCAGTGAATGGACAGGGATACGTGACCAGTACTTC. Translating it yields CASSEWTGIRDQYF.

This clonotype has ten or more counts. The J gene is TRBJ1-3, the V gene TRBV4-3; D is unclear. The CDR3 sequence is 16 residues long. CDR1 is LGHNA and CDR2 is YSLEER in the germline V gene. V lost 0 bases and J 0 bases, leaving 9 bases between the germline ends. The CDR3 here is CASSQDDGISGNTIYF. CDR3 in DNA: TGCGCCAGCAGCCAAGATGACGGTATCTCTGGAAACACCATATATTTT.

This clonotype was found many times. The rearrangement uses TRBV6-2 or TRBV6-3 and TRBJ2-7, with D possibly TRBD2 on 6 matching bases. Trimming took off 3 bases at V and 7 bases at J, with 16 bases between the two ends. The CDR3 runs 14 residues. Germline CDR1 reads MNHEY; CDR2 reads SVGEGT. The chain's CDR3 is CASSYDSQAGEQYF. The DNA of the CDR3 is TGTGCCAGCAGTTATGACTCCCAGGCGGGGGAGCAGTACTTC.

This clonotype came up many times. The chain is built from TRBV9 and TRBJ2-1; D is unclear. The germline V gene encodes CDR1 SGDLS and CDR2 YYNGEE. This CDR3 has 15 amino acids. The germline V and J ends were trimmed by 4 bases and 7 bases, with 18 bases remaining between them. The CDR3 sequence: CASSPPPTGRNEQFF. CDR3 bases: TGTGCCAGCAGCCCCCCGCCTACGGGCAGAAATGAGCAGTTCTTC.

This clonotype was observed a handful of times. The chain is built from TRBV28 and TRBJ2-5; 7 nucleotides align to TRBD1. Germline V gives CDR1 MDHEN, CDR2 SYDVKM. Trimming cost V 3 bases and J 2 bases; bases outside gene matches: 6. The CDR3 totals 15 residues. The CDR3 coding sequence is TGTGCCAGCAGTTTCCAGGGGGTGGGGCAAGAGACCCAGTACTTC. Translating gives CASSFQGVGQETQYF.

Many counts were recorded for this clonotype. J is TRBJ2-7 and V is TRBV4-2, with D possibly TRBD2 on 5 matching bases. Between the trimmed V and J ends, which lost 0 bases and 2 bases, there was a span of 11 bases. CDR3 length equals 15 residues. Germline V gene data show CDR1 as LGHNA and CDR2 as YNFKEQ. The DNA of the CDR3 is TGTGCCAGCAGCCAAGACAGGACTGGGACCTACGAGCAGTACTTC. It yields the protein CASSQDRTGTYEQYF.

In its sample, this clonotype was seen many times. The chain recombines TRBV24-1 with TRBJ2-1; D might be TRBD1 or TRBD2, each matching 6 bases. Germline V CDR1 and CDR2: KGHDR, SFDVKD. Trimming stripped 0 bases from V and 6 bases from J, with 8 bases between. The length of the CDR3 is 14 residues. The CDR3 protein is CATSDLGGLNEQFF. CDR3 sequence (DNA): TGTGCCACCAGTGATTTGGGGGGGCTCAATGAGCAGTTCTTC.

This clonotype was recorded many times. CDR3 sequence reads: CASIGGRWPTTDTQYF. CDR3 DNA: TGTGCCAGCATCGGGGGGCGGTGGCCGACGACAGATACGCAGTATTTT. The chain links TRBV6-1 to TRBJ2-3, with D possibly being TRBD2 (7 bases). The CDR3 totals 16 residues. Between the trimmed V and J ends, which lost 7 bases and 3 bases, there was a span of 20 bases. CDR1 and CDR2 (germline): MNHNS, SASEGT.